These 11 T cell receptor beta chains were sequenced from one sample in a study of blood T cells in healthy people across ages. Primed by a sample-barcoded 5' primer and a J-beta primer mix, a second PCR proceeded for 7 to 11 cycles. TCRdb re-called the 5' RACE reads with MiXCR, one entry per CDR3 protein. The sample gives roughly 1.5 million distinct CDR3 sequences, approximately 43% of which show up once; around 4% is in the top ten. Sequenced sample: blood. The source is a woman between 18 and 29 years old in good health.

This chain uses TRBV11-2 with TRBJ2-7, with 7 bases that match TRBD1. The CDR3 contains 14 residues. From germline, CDR1 is SGHAT and CDR2 FQNNGV. V dropped 5 bases and J dropped 0; count of bases not matched to a gene: 4. CDR3 loop: CASSIQGPSYEQYF. The DNA of the CDR3 is TGTGCCAGCAGCATACAGGGGCCCTCCTACGAGCAGTACTTC.

This rearrangement joins TRBV25-1 to TRBJ2-7; 10 nucleotides line up with TRBD1. The CDR3 runs 13 residues. Germline V CDR1 and CDR2: MGHDK, SYGVNS. V lost 4 bases to trimming and J lost 5 bases; unmatched junction nucleotides: 2. The DNA of the CDR3 is TGTGCCAGCAGTGCAGACAGGGGGCACGAGCAGTACTTC. This sequence encodes CASSADRGHEQYF.

The rearrangement links TRBV18 to TRBJ2-1, with D possibly matching TRBD2 (5 bases). This CDR3 has 16 residues. Germline V gene lookup returns CDR1 KGHSH and CDR2 LQKENI. The V and J ends lost 3 bases and 0 bases respectively, with 12 bases between them. The CDR3 sequence is CASSPEGFSSYNEQFF. CDR3 nucleotide sequence: TGTGCCAGCTCACCCGAGGGATTTAGCTCCTACAATGAGCAGTTCTTC.

To note about this clonotype: One junction end does not reproduce the germline sequence, and a read error may be involved. The chain employs TRBV28 and TRBJ2-1; 7 positions match TRBD1. The germline CDR1 and CDR2 sequences are MDHEN and SYDVKM. The CDR3 runs to 16 residues. The chain's CDR3 is CDSSLFAGGSYNEQFF. The CDR3 DNA follows: TGTGACAGCAGTTTATTCGCAGGGGGCTCCTACAATGAGCAGTTCTTC.

This chain's CDR3 is CASNLRRGRTEAFF. The CDR3 coding sequence is TGTGCCAGCAACCTTAGGAGGGGGCGCACTGAAGCTTTCTTT. V and J are TRBV12-3 or TRBV12-4 and TRBJ1-1, with 7 bases fitting TRBD1. CDR3 length: 14 amino acids. V lost 7 bases, J lost 4 bases, and 9 bases stayed unmatched.

The rearrangement links TRBV12-3 or TRBV12-4 to TRBJ1-4, with 11 bases matching TRBD1. Unmatched junction bases numbered 1, after V lost 4 bases and J lost 3 bases. The length of the CDR3 is 15 residues. DNA of the CDR3: TGTGCCAGCAGTTGGGGACAGGGGGCTAATGAAAAACTGTTTTTT. Translated: CASSWGQGANEKLFF.

The CDR3 DNA reads as TGTGCCAGCAGTTTACTAGCAATAACGCAAGAGACCCAGTACTTC. Its translation: CASSLLAITQETQYF. V and J are TRBV27 and TRBJ2-5, with D perhaps matching TRBD2 (5 bases). This CDR3 has 15 amino acids. Looked up from germline, CDR1 is MNHEY and CDR2 is SMNVEV (reference sequence). V was pared by 2 bases and J by 2 bases, with 12 bases between.

This chain joins TRBV7-9 and TRBJ1-2; 7 positions agree with TRBD1. Unmatched junction bases numbered 13, after V lost 5 bases and J lost 4 bases. The germline CDR1 and CDR2 sequences are SEHNR and FQNEAQ (reference sequence). The CDR3 is 16 residues long. The CDR3 here is CASSPERQGPTYGYTF. CDR3 coding DNA: TGTGCCAGCAGCCCTGAGCGACAGGGCCCTACCTATGGCTACACCTTC. The full variable domain, in which reference TRBV7-9 and TRBJ1-2 provide the parts outside the CDR3, is DTGVSQNPRHKITKRGQNVTFRCDPISEHNRLYWYRQTLGQGPEFLTYFQNEAQLEKSRLLSDRFSAERPKGSFSTLEIQRTEQGDSAMYLCASSPERQGPTYGYTFGSGTRLTVV.

This clonotype was counted between two and nine times. The chain links TRBV20-1 to TRBJ2-7, with TRBD1 identical over 7 bases. The CDR3 contains 14 residues. Germline V gene lookup returns CDR1 DFQATT and CDR2 SNEGSKA (reference sequence). The junction had 6 bases not matched to a gene; V was cut back by 2 bases and J by 2 bases. The CDR3 is CSARPGQLAYEQYF. DNA for the CDR3: TGCAGTGCTAGACCGGGACAGCTAGCCTACGAGCAGTACTTC.

The chain has TRBV20-1 and TRBJ2-5, with TRBD2 as a possible D gene (6 bases). Germline V gives CDR1 DFQATT, CDR2 SNEGSKA (reference sequence). V was clipped by 4 bases and J by 11 bases, with 23 bases between them. The CDR3 loop spans 14 amino acids. The CDR3 protein is CSATRDVAFNEQYF. CDR3 sequence (DNA): TGCAGTGCTACGCGGGACGTCGCGTTCAATGAGCAGTACTTC.

This sequence joins TRBV12-3 or TRBV12-4 and TRBJ1-6; weak D call: TRBD1 (5 bases). Trimming took off 6 bases at V and 8 bases at J, with 20 bases between the two ends. This CDR3 contains 16 residues. As DNA, the CDR3 is TGTGCCAGCAGGACTCGCAGGGCCAGCGGTGATTCACCCCTCCACTTT. Protein sequence: CASRTRRASGDSPLHF.